Presented here are 3 T cell receptor beta chains from one specimen sequenced in a study of metastatic and nonmetastatic thyroid tumors. TCRdb called clones again from the PCR reads with MiXCR. The table has tens of thousands of clones, more than 10% seen once. Patients underwent thyroid surgery, and none had received any treatment before it. Sequencing used blood. All receptors come from a male donor with papillary thyroid cancer or a benign thyroid nodule (not recorded which). Some clones in this sample may be carry-over from other donors' samples.

The chain links TRBV11-1 to TRBJ2-1; 8 positions agree with TRBD2. This CDR3 comprises 16 residues. The ends lost 5 bases at V and 5 bases at J; junction bases unmatched: 11. The germline gives CDR1 SGHAT, CDR2 FQDESV (reference sequence). The CDR3 loop reads CASSPGGAGEDNEQFF. The CDR3 nucleotides read TGTGCCAGCAGCCCCGGGGGAGCGGGAGAGGACAATGAGCAGTTCTTC.

This clone has a count of ten or more. The rearrangement links TRBV18 to TRBJ1-1; possible D gene TRBD1, 5 bases. The ends were cut back, 2 bases at V and 7 bases at J, with 8 bases in the middle. Germline V gives CDR1 KGHSH, CDR2 LQKENI. The CDR3 runs to 12 residues. The CDR3 nucleotides are TGTGCCAGCTCACCAGGGGGGGGTGAAGCTTTCTTT. Translated, it gives CASSPGGGEAFF.

There are a few counts of this clone. The J gene is TRBJ1-1, the V gene TRBV12-3 or TRBV12-4; 7 bases fit TRBD1. V dropped 1 base and J dropped 5; count of bases not matched to a gene: 4. This CDR3 is built from 14 residues. CDR3 sequence: CASSLEAGGTEAFF. CDR3 bases: TGTGCCAGCAGTTTAGAGGCAGGGGGAACTGAAGCTTTCTTT.